This TCR beta chain is drawn from a study of blood T cell repertoires in COVID-19. About the research overall: Donors in the United States, Italy and Spain gave samples during acute or convalescent COVID-19. From T cells, B-cell-depleted T cells, or PBMCs came the material, which was cDNA or gDNA.

Germline CDR1 and CDR2: WNHNN and SYGVQD (reference sequence). The CDR3 extends over 16 amino acids. The trim removed 4 bases at V and 2 bases at J, leaving 10 bases unmatched. Authors' methods: Reference gene primer amplification gave estimated nucleated cell counts. Clones were read by immunoSEQ multiplex PCR, and TCRdb kept only the in-frame ones, dropping some. That table gives V, J and clone size, and the DNA gave D and trimming. Among some 130,000 clones, around 89% were seen once, and the ten largest hold approximately 10%. The sequence derives from a man aged 45-60 years with acute or convalescent COVID-19. Sequenced input: peripheral blood. The chain uses TRBV10-1 and TRBJ2-5; 7 nucleotides match TRBD1. CDR3 loop: CASSAWDSEGQETQYF. CDR3 coding DNA: TGCGCCAGCAGTGCCTGGGACAGCGAGGGGCAAGAGACCCAGTACTTC.